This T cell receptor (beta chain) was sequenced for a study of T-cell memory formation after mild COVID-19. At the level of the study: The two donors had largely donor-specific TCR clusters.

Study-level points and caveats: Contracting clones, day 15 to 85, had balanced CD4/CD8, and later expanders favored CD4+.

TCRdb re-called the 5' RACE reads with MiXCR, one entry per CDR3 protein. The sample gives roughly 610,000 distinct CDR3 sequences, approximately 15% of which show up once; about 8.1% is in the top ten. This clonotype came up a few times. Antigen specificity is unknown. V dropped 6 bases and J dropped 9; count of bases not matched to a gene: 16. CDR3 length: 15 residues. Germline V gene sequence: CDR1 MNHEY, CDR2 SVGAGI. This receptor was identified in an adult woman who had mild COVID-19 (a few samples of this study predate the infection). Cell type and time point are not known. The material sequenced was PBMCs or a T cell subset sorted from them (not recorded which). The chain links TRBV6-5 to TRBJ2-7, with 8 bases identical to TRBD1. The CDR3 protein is CASRANLDREAGQYF. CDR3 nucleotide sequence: TGTGCCAGCAGAGCCAATCTGGACAGGGAGGCCGGGCAGTACTTC.